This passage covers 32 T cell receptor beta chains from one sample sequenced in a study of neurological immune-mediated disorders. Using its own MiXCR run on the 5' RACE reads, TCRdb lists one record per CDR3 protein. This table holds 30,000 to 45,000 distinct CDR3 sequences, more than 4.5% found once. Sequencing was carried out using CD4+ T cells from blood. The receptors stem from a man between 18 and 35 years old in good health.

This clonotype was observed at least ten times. Written as DNA, the CDR3 is TGTGCCAGCAGCTTAGATATATCCTATCAATGGCCCTACAATGAGCAGTTCTTC. Protein sequence: CASSLDISYQWPYNEQFF. The chain uses TRBV7-9 and TRBJ2-1; D is undetermined. Trimming took off 1 base at V and 2 bases at J, with 18 bases between the two ends. This CDR3 has 18 residues. Looked up from germline, CDR1 is SEHNR and CDR2 is FQNEAQ (reference sequence).

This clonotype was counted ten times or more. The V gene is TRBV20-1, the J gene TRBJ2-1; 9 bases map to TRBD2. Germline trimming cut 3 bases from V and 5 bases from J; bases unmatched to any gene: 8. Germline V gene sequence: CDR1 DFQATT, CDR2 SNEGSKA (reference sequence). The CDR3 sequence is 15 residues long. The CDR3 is CSASGASGDNNEQFF. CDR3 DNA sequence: TGCAGTGCTAGTGGGGCTAGCGGGGACAACAATGAGCAGTTCTTC.

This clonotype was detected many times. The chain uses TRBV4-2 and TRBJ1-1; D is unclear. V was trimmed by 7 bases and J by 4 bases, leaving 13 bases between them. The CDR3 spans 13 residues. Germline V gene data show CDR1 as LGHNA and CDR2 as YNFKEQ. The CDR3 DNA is TGTGCCAGCAACCGCGGGTCTCCCACTGAAGCTTTCTTT. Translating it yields CASNRGSPTEAFF.

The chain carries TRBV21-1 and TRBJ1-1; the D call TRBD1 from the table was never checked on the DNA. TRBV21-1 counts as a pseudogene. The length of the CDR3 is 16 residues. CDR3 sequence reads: CASSNGTGGRDTEAFF. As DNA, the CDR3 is TGTGCCAGCAGCAACGGGACAGGGGGTAGGGACACTGAAGCTTTCTTT.

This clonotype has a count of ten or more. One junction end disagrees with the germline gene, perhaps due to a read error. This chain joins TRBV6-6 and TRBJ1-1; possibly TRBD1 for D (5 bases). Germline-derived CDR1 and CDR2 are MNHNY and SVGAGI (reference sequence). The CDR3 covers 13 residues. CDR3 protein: CATGGFANTEAFF. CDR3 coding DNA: TGTGCCACTGGGGGGTTTGCGAACACCGAAGCTTTCTTT.

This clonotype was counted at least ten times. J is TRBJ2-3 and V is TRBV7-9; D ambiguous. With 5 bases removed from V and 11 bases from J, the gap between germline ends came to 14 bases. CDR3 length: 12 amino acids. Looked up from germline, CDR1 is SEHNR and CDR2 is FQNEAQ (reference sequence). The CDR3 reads CASSPGPPGQYF. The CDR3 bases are TGTGCCAGCAGCCCGGGCCCCCCTGGGCAGTATTTT.

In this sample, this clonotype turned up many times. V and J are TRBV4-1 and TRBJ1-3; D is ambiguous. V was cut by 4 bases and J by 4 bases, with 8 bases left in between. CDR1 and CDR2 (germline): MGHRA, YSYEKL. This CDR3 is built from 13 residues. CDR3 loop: CASSPSTGNTIYF. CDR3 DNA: TGCGCCAGCAGCCCTTCGACCGGAAACACCATATATTTT.

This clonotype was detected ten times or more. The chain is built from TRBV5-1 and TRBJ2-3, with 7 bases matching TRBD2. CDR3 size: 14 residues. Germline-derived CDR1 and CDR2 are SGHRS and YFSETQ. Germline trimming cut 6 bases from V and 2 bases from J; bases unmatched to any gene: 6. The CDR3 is CASTWGGDTDTQYF. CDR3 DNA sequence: TGCGCCAGCACCTGGGGGGGGGACACAGATACGCAGTATTTT.

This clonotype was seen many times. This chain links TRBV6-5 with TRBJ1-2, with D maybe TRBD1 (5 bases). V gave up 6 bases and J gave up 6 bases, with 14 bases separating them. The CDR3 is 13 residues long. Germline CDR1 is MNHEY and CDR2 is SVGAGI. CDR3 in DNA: TGTGCCAGCAGCGGGGGGGGGAGAGATGGCTACACCTTC. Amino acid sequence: CASSGGGRDGYTF.

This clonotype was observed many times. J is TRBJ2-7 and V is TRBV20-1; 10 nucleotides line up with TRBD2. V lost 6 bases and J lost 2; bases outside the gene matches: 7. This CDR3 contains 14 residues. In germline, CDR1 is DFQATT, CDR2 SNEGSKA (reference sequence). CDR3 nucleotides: TGCAGTGCAACCTGGACTAGCGGCACCTACGAGCAGTACTTC. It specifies CSATWTSGTYEQYF.

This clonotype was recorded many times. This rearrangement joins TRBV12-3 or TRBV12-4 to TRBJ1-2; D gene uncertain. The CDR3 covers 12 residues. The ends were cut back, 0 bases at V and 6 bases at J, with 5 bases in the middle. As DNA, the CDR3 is TGTGCCAGCAGTTTAGCCCCGAATGGCTACACCTTC. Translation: CASSLAPNGYTF.

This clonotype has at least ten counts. The CDR3 DNA sequence: TGTGCCAGCAGCTTCACAGGTCGGAACACTGAAGCTTTCTTT. This gives the protein CASSFTGRNTEAFF. J is TRBJ1-1 and V is TRBV7-2; tentative D call: TRBD1 (5 bases). The CDR3 covers 14 residues. Trimming took 3 bases from V and 1 from J, leaving 9 bases between them. Per the germline V gene, CDR1 is SGHTA and CDR2 is FQGNSA.

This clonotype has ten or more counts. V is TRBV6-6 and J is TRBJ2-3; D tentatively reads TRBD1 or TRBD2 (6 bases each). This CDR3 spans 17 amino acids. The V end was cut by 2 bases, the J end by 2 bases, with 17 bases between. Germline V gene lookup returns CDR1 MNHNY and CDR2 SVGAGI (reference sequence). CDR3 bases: TGTGCCAGCAGTTACCTTGGGGGGCCGGGGCTCACAGATACGCAGTATTTT. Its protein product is CASSYLGGPGLTDTQYF.

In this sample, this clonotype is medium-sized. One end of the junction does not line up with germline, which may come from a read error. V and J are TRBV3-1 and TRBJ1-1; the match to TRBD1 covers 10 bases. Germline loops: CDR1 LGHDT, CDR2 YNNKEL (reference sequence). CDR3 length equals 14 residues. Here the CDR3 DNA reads TGTGCCAGCAGGCAAGGGACAGGGGTAACTGAAGCTTTCTTT. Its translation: CASRQGTGVTEAFF.

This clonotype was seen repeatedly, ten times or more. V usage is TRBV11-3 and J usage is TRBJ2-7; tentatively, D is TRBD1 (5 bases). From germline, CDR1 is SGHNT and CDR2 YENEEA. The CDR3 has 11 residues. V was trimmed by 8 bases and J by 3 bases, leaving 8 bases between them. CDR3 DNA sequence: TGTGCCAGCCCAAGGGGCTACGAGCAGTACTTC. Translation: CASPRGYEQYF.

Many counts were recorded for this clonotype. The CDR3 region is CASSRGQFIGEQFF. DNA for the CDR3: TGCGCCAGCAGCAGGGGACAGTTTATTGGAGAGCAGTTCTTC. V is TRBV5-1 and J is TRBJ2-1, with 7 bases identical to TRBD1. This CDR3 is 14 amino acids long. After removal of 4 bases from V and 10 bases from J, the junction contained 11 bases not matched to a gene. Germline V gene data show CDR1 as SGHRS and CDR2 as YFSETQ.

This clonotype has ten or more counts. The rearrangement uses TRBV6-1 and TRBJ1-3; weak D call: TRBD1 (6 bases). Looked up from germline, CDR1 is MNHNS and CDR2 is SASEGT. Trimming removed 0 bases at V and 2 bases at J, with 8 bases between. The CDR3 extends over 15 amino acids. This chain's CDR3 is CASSEAPGAGNTIYF. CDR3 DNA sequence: TGTGCCAGCAGTGAAGCGCCAGGGGCTGGAAACACCATATATTTT.

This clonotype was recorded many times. CDR3 DNA: TGTGCCAGCAGTGCAGGGGGAGGGAAGACCCAGTACTTC. It encodes CASSAGGGKTQYF. V is TRBV2 and J is TRBJ2-5; D is possibly TRBD1 or TRBD2 (7 bases each). The germline V gene encodes CDR1 SNHLY and CDR2 FYNNEI. There are 13 residues in the CDR3. Trimming took 4 bases from V and 6 from J, leaving 12 bases between them.

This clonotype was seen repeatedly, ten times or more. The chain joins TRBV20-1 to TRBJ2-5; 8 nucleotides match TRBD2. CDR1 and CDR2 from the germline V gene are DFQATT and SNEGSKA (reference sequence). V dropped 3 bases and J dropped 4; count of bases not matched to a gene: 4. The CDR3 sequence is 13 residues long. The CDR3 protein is CSASRGGRETQYF. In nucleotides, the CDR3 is TGCAGTGCTAGCCGGGGGGGGAGAGAGACCCAGTACTTC.

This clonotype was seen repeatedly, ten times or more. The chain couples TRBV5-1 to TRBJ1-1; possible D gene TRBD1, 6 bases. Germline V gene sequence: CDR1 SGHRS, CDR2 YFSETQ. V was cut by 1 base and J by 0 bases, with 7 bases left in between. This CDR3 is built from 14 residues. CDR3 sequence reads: CASSLRTVNTEAFF. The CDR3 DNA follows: TGCGCCAGCAGCTTGCGGACAGTGAACACTGAAGCTTTCTTT.

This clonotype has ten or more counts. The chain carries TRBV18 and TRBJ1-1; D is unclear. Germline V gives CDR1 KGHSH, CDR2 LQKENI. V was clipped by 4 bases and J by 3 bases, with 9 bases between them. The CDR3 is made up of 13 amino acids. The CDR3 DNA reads TGTGCCAGCTCACAGACCGGGGACACTGAAGCTTTCTTT. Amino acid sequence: CASSQTGDTEAFF.

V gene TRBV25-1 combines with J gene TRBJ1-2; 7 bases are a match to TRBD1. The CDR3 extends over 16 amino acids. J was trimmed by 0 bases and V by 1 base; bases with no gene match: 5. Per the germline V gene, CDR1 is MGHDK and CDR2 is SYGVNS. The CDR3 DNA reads TGTGCCAGCAGTGAATTTCAGACAGGGCCTAACTATGGCTACACCTTC. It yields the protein CASSEFQTGPNYGYTF.

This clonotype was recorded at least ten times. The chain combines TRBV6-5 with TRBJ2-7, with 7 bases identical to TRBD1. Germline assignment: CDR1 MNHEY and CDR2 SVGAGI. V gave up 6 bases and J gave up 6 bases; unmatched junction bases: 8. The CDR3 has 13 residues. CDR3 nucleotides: TGTGCCAGCAGCAAACCCGGGACAGTCGAGCAGTACTTC. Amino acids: CASSKPGTVEQYF.

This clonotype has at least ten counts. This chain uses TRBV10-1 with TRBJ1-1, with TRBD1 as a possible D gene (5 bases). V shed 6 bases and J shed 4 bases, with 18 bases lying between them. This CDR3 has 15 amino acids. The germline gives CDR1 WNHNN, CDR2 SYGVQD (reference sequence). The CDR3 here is CASSRAGTASTEAFF. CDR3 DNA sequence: TGCGCCAGCAGCCGAGCCGGGACGGCCAGCACTGAAGCTTTCTTT.

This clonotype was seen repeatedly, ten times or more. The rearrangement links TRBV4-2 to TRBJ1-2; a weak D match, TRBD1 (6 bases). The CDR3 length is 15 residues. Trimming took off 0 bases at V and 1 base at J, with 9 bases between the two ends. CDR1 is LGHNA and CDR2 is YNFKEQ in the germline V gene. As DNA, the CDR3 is TGTGCCAGCAGCCAAGAAAGGGGGGATAACTATGGCTACACCTTC. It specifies CASSQERGDNYGYTF.

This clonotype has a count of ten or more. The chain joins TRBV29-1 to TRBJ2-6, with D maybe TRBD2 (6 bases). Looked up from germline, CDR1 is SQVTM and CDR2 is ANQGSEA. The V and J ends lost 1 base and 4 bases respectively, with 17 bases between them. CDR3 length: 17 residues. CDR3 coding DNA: TGCAGCGTTGAAGTTCGATCCCAGGGAGGAGGGGCCAACGTCCTGACTTTC. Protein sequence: CSVEVRSQGGGANVLTF. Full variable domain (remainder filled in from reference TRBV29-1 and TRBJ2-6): SAVISQKPSRDICQRGTSLTIQCQVDSQVTMMFWYRQQPGQSLTLIATANQGSEATYESGFVIDKFPISRPNLTFSTLTVSNMSPEDSSIYLCSVEVRSQGGGANVLTFGAGSRLTVL.

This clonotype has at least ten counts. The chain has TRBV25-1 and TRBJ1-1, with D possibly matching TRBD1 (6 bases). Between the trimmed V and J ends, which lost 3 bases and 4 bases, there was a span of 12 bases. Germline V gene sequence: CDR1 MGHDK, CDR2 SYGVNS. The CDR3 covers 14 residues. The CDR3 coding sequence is TGTGCCAGCAGTGATCAGGGGCAGTCCACTGAAGCTTTCTTT. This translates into CASSDQGQSTEAFF. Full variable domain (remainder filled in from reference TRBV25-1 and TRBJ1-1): EADIYQTPRYLVIGTGKKITLECSQTMGHDKMYWYQQDPGMELHLIHYSYGVNSTEKGDLSSESTVSRIRTEHFPLTLESARPSHTSQYLCASSDQGQSTEAFFGQGTRLTVV.

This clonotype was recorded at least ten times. CDR3 coding DNA: TGTGCCAGCAGTGAACAGGGGAACAGTAATTCACCCCTCCACTTT. Protein sequence: CASSEQGNSNSPLHF. The rearrangement joins TRBV2 to TRBJ1-6; perhaps TRBD1 as D (6 bases). The V gene's germline CDR1 is SNHLY and CDR2 FYNNEI. V lost 2 bases and J lost 6, with 11 bases in between. The CDR3 length is 15 residues.

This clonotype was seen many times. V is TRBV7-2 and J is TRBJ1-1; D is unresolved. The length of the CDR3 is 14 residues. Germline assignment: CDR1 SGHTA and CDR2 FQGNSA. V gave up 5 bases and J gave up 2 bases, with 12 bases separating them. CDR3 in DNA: TGTGCCAGCAGCCGGCGGGCGGATAACACTGAAGCTTTCTTT. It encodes CASSRRADNTEAFF. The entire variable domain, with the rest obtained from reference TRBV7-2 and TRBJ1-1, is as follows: GAGVSQSPSNKVTEKGKDVELRCDPISGHTALYWYRQSLGQGLEFLIYFQGNSAPDKSGLPSDRFSAERTGGSVSTLTIQRTQQEDSAVYLCASSRRADNTEAFFGQGTRLTVV.

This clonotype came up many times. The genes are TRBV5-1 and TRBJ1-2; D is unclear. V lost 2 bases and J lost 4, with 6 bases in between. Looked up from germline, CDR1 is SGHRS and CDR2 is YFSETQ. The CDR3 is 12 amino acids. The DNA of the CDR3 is TGCGCCAGCAGCTTAGACTCCTATGGCTACACCTTC. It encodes CASSLDSYGYTF.

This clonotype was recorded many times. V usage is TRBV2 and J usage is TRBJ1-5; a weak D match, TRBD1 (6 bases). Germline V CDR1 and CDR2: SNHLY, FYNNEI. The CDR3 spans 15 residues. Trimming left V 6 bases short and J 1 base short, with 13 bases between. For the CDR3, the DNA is TGTGCCAGCAGAGTGGGACACCTAAGCAATCAGCCCCAGCATTTT. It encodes CASRVGHLSNQPQHF.

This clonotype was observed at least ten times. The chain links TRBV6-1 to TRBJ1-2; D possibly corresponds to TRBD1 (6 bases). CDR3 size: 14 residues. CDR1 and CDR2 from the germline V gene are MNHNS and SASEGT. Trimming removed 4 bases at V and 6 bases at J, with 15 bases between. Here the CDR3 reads CASSALQGLDGYTF. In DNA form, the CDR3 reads TGTGCCAGCAGTGCCTTACAGGGATTAGATGGCTACACCTTC.